This entry is about one TCR beta chain. What it recognizes is unknown. The entry originates in a study of T-cell reconstitution after alpha-beta-depleted transplantation in children. This CDR3 has 15 amino acids. Trimming cost V 10 bases and J 1 base, with 20 bases left between them. Per the germline V gene, CDR1 is MNHEY and CDR2 is SMNVEV (reference sequence). TCRbeta library construction was performed incorporating unique molecular identifiers. TCRdb recomputed calls from the PCR reads with MiXCR, one row per CDR3 protein. The data contain about 980,000 distinct CDR3 sequences, roughly 31% of them seen just once; the ten biggest clones take up 25% to 35%. Overall study results and limits: It was reported that alpha-beta T cells came from several hundred expanded graft clones (about two months after transplant). By one year post-transplant, T-cell counts and diversity largely arose from T cells that were newly produced. Some patients owed their high day-60 TCRbeta diversity to surviving recipient T cells and thymic progenitors.

The source was PBMCs, mostly from graft donor cells, collected 360 days after TCRalphabeta/CD19-depleted stem cell transplant. The receptor was derived from a boy under two years old who had a stem cell transplant for SCID, so the T cells may come from the graft donor. The rearrangement links TRBV27 to TRBJ2-7; D could derive from TRBD1 or TRBD2 (5 bases each). This CDR3 is CATNRREGRSYEQYF. In nucleotides, the CDR3 is TGTGCCACCAACCGGCGTGAGGGGCGGTCCTACGAGCAGTACTTC.